These 3 T cell receptor beta chains came from one sample sequenced in a study of cytomegalovirus exposure and HLA in healthy donors. PCR primers comprised 60 Vbeta and 13 Jbeta primers. This table comes from immunoSEQ multiplex PCR, and its TCRdb copy is limited to in-frame clones, with some not included. The profile shows some 90,000 clones, 70% to 80% of them singletons. The sample taken for sequencing was PBMCs. The source of these receptors is a man aged 55 to 70 in good health and CMV-seronegative.

This clone was counted a few times. This chain connects TRBV7-2 to TRBJ1-2; TRBD1 is a possible D gene (5 bases). Trimming removed 2 bases at V and 3 bases at J, with 13 bases between. This CDR3 contains 15 residues. Germline V gene lookup returns CDR1 SGHTA and CDR2 FQGNSA. The CDR3 protein is CASSLQSARDYGYTF. CDR3 bases: TGTGCCAGCAGCTTACAGTCGGCCAGGGACTATGGCTACACCTTC. The full variable domain, rest sourced from reference TRBV7-2 and TRBJ1-2, is GAGVSQSPSNKVTEKGKDVELRCDPISGHTALYWYRQSLGQGLEFLIYFQGNSAPDKSGLPSDRFSAERTGGSVSTLTIQRTQQEDSAVYLCASSLQSARDYGYTFGSGTRLTVV.

The CDR3 DNA reads as TGTGCCAGCAGCTTAGGGGTCAGGGTTCTCAGGAACACTGAAGCTTTCTTT. This translates into CASSLGVRVLRNTEAFF. The rearrangement joins TRBV11-2 to TRBJ1-1; weak D call: TRBD1 (5 bases). Germline CDR1 SGHAT, CDR2 FQNNGV. The CDR3 has 17 amino acids. V was shortened by 1 base and J by 1 base, with 16 bases between the two germline ends.

The rearrangement uses TRBV5-6 and TRBJ1-2, with TRBD1 identical over 8 bases. V gave up 0 bases and J gave up 4 bases; unmatched junction bases: 8. This CDR3 is 16 amino acids long. Germline CDR1 is SGHDT and CDR2 is YYEEEE. The CDR3 sequence is CASSLGGPTGAYGYTF. CDR3 sequence (DNA): TGTGCCAGCAGCTTGGGAGGTCCGACAGGGGCCTATGGCTACACCTTC.